The rows below give T cell receptor beta chains drawn from one sample of a study of Ad26.COV2.S vaccination and SARS-CoV-2 variants. The method was immunoSEQ multiplex PCR; TCRdb's version includes in-frame clones alone and lacks a portion of them. Here the sample spans over 250,000 clones, about 89% being singletons. The input for sequencing was peripheral blood, taken in a trial of Ad26.COV2.S vaccine versus placebo. Source of these receptors: a person between 18 and 65 years old who received the Ad26.COV2.S COVID-19 vaccine or a placebo. Each CDR3 is given with its conserved first and last residue. The order of the fields is V gene, clone size, D gene, J gene, CDR3 protein, CDR3 DNA. A D gene is named only where the DNA matches it firmly. Only part of the rows carry a size: once, few, many, or a class if the clone is expanded.

TRBV13	.	TRBD2	TRBJ2-1	CASSPGGEPGFF	TGTGCCAGCAGCCCCGGGGGGGAGCCGGGGTTCTTC
TRBV4-1	.	TRBD2	TRBJ2-6	CASFPGLAGATGANVLTF	TGCGCCAGCTTCCCAGGACTAGCGGGAGCTACTGGGGCCAACGTCCTGACTTTC
TRBV2	.	.	TRBJ2-7	CASSEGSFLREQYF	TGTGCCAGCAGTGAGGGGAGTTTCCTACGCGAGCAGTACTTC
TRBV7-9	.	.	TRBJ1-1	CASSLGGSEAFF	TGTGCCAGCAGCCTCGGGGGGAGCGAAGCTTTCTTT
TRBV19	.	TRBD1	TRBJ1-1	CASSTRQGGDTEAFF	TGTGCCAGTAGTACCCGACAGGGAGGGGACACTGAAGCTTTCTTT
TRBV4-2	.	.	TRBJ2-7	CASSQATGTRSYEQYF	TGTGCCAGCAGCCAGGCTACAGGGACCCGATCCTACGAGCAGTACTTC
TRBV3-1/TRBV3-2	.	.	TRBJ1-2	CASSQGAGPRGYTF	TGTGCCAGCAGCCAGGGGGCAGGCCCTCGTGGCTACACCTTC
TRBV6-1	.	.	TRBJ1-2	CASSESGPSHYYGYTF	TGTGCCAGCAGTGAAAGTGGACCCTCACACTACTATGGCTACACCTTC
TRBV6-1	.	.	TRBJ1-5	CASSEARYGYGNQPQHF	TGTGCCAGCAGTGAAGCCCGCTACGGGTATGGCAATCAGCCCCAGCATTTT
TRBV7-2	.	TRBD1	TRBJ1-1	CASTDRGNTEAFF	TGTGCCAGCACGGACAGGGGGAACACTGAAGCTTTCTTT
TRBV12-3/TRBV12-4	.	.	TRBJ2-1	CASSGDVYNEQFF	TGTGCCAGCTCAGGGGACGTCTACAATGAGCAGTTCTTC
TRBV25-1	.	TRBD1	TRBJ2-7	CAPDRDIYEQYF	TGTGCCCCGGACAGGGACATATACGAGCAGTACTTC
TRBV11-2	.	TRBD2	TRBJ2-7	CASSFSGNPYEQYF	TGTGCCAGCAGCTTTAGCGGGAATCCCTACGAGCAGTACTTC
TRBV11-2	.	.	TRBJ2-6	CASSLVGSGANVLTF	TGTGCCAGCAGCTTAGTAGGGTCTGGGGCCAACGTCCTGACTTTC
TRBV7-9	.	.	TRBJ1-4	CASSLYQAGEKLFF	TGTGCCAGCAGCTTATATCAGGCTGGTGAAAAACTGTTTTTT
TRBV18	.	.	TRBJ2-7	CASSPLLGLSYEQYF	TGTGCCAGCTCACCACTCTTAGGGCTCTCCTACGAGCAGTACTTC
TRBV2	.	.	TRBJ1-5	CASSKDRDAGQPQHF	TGTGCCAGCAGTAAGGACAGAGATGCAGGGCAGCCCCAGCATTTT
TRBV7-9	.	.	TRBJ2-5	CASSPRPTQETQYF	TGTGCCAGCAGCCCGAGACCGACCCAAGAGACCCAGTACTTC
TRBV2	.	TRBD1	TRBJ2-1	CASWGGQGTNEQFF	TGTGCCAGCTGGGGGGGACAGGGGACCAATGAGCAGTTCTTC
TRBV7-2	.	.	TRBJ2-5	CASSTPQGHLPQETQYF	TGTGCCAGCAGCACCCCCCAGGGCCACCTGCCCCAAGAGACCCAGTACTTC
TRBV3-1/TRBV3-2	.	TRBD2	TRBJ2-7	CASSSGLAGVFEQYF	TGTGCCAGCAGCTCGGGACTAGCGGGAGTATTCGAGCAGTACTTC
TRBV14	.	.	TRBJ2-3	CASSPWGTDTQYF	TGTGCCAGCAGTCCCTGGGGGACAGATACGCAGTATTTT
TRBV3-1/TRBV3-2	.	TRBD2	TRBJ2-3	CASSQTTSGERGPTDTQYF	TGTGCCAGCAGCCAAACAACTAGCGGGGAACGTGGGCCCACAGATACGCAGTATTTT
TRBV5-1	once	.	TRBJ2-5	CASSLVGSFQETQYF	TGCGCCAGCAGCTTGGTGGGTAGCTTTCAAGAGACCCAGTACTTC
TRBV19	.	.	TRBJ2-1	CASSIQAGTHNEQFF	TGTGCCAGTAGTATACAAGCCGGGACCCACAATGAGCAGTTCTTC
TRBV5-4	.	.	TRBJ2-3	CASSARIMRATDTQYF	TGTGCCAGCAGCGCTAGGATTATGCGGGCCACAGATACGCAGTATTTT
TRBV6-5	.	.	TRBJ1-1	CASSYSRRTEAFF	TGTGCCAGCAGTTACTCGAGGAGAACTGAAGCTTTCTTT
TRBV27	once	.	TRBJ1-4	CASSARNEKLFF	TGTGCCAGCAGTGCCCGTAATGAAAAACTGTTTTTT
TRBV5-4	.	.	TRBJ2-2	CASSFSLYTGELFF	TGTGCCAGCAGCTTCTCCCTGTACACCGGGGAGCTGTTTTTT
TRBV6-4	.	.	TRBJ1-3	CASSGQGRNNTIYF	TGTGCCAGCAGTGGCCAGGGGAGAAATAACACCATATATTTT